This TCR beta chain emerged from a study of shared clonotypes between healthy human individuals. The CDR3 sequence is 13 residues long. Trimming took off 2 bases at V and 4 bases at J, with 8 bases between the two ends. Germline lookup yields CDR1 MNHEY and CDR2 SMNVEV (reference sequence). Only CD45RO-negative cells positively selected for CCR7 counted as naive CD8 cells, so terminally differentiated effector memory CD45RA+ cells were excluded. As to this clone: Other DNA sequences in the same sample also yield this CDR3.

Assay: immunoSEQ multiplex PCR; the TCRdb copy retains only in-frame clones and omits some. Of over 2 million clones in the sample, about 94% are singletons; the top ten hold approximately 1.2%. The rearrangement uses TRBV27 and TRBJ1-2; D gene ambiguous. This receptor was taken from a man younger than 35 in good health. The sample taken for sequencing was naive CD8+ T cells sorted from blood. This CDR3 is CASSLIGGYGYTF. The DNA of the CDR3 is TGTGCCAGCAGTTTAATCGGAGGCTATGGCTACACCTTC.